This TCR beta chain comes out of a study of regulatory T cells in long-lasting Graves disease. The study's findings and limits: With persistent disease, TRBV28, TRBJ1-2 and TRBJ2-5 were the favored segments. Those with persistent Graves' had less TCR diversity than newly diagnosed patients. Owing to a sample size that was small, accuracy may have been reduced.

This clonotype showed up many times. Its specificity is not known. As for time point: persistent/refractory GD, antithyroid drugs over 5 years with positive TRAb. Scientists built the TCR library using RNA that was extracted from PBMCs. Assembly of TCR beta libraries relied on iRepertoire HTBI primers together with Arm-PCR of CDR3 regions. Via MiXCR, TCRdb re-called the multiplex PCR reads, giving one row per CDR3 protein. This table has hundreds of thousands of distinct CDR3 sequences, less than 25% appearing once. CDR1 is GTSNPN, CDR2 SVGIG, per germline (reference sequence). This CDR3 is built from 14 residues. The V gene end was trimmed by 3 bases and the J gene end by 4 bases; junction bases not matched to a gene: 7.

Source: peripheral blood mononuclear cells (PBMCs), taken when the disease was refractory, from a patient treated with antithyroid drugs. The sequence derives from a female donor with Graves disease. The V call is TRBV30, the J call TRBJ2-7; TRBD2 agrees at 9 bases. The CDR3 region is CAWRLAGAGYEQYF. The CDR3 DNA reads as TGTGCCTGGAGATTAGCGGGAGCCGGTTACGAGCAGTACTTC.